This section outlines one TCR beta chain sequence together with its context. Its antigen remains unknown. The data originate from a study of cytomegalovirus exposure and HLA in healthy donors. In the study overall: Samples from HLA-typed donors yielded about 85 million unique TCRs in an early data release.

Per germline, CDR1 SGHRS and CDR2 YFSETQ. Trimming shortened V by 4 bases and J by 0 bases, and 10 bases separated the two germline ends. The CDR3 has 14 residues. General study results and limits: Most CMV-associated TCR beta chains appeared HLA-restricted in a later analysis.

It was with 60 Vbeta and 13 Jbeta primers that the PCR ran. Data came from immunoSEQ multiplex PCR; TCRdb stores just in-frame clones and leaves some out. The sample holds about 180,000 clones, just under 80% seen once. What was sequenced was PBMCs. The chain joins TRBV5-1 to TRBJ1-1; D perhaps matches TRBD1 (6 bases). The source is a woman between 25 and 40 years old in good health and CMV-seronegative. CDR3 protein: CASSTRGVNTEAFF. The CDR3 DNA sequence: TGCGCCAGCAGCACCAGGGGCGTGAACACTGAAGCTTTCTTT.